The TCR beta chain described here comes from a study of vaccination and CD4 T cells after COVID-19. About the study: For control cultures, the treatment was a CEFX pool, an HIV-1 Nef pool, or no peptide.

Of note for this clonotype: Antigen specificity is unknown.

Whole-study results and caveats: The authors identified 304 of 307 vaccine-specific clones in convalescent patients as spike mono-reactive.

Treatment: approximately 9-day PBMC culture with coronavirus spike peptide pools or control peptides (ViraFEST assay). Gathering of the CD4+ T cells, from the unexposed donor, took place before the COVID-19 pandemic (2011-2018). ViraFEST relied on peptide pools to expand antigen-specific T cells; the TCRs were sequenced afterward. This CDR3 is built from 15 residues. The germline CDR1 and CDR2 sequences are DFQATT and SNEGSKA (reference sequence). Trimming shortened V by 6 bases and J by 0 bases, and 16 bases separated the two germline ends. Sequencing of cultured CD4+ T cell DNA used the Oncomine TCR Beta short-read assay. Genomic DNA extraction was carried out from cultured CD4+ T cells. Each CDR3 protein is one row after TCRdb ran MiXCR on the PCR reads. The profile shows just over 6,000 distinct CDR3 sequences, just under 50% of them singletons.

The sequencing input was CD4+ T cells from blood, cultured in vitro. The chain links TRBV20-1 to TRBJ2-3; D tentatively fits TRBD1 or TRBD2 (5 bases each). The receptor was derived from a human donor in good health. The CDR3 nucleotides are TGCAGTGCCCCTAACCGCCGGGACAGCACAGATACGCAGTATTTT. This gives the protein CSAPNRRDSTDTQYF.